This T cell receptor beta chain was sequenced during a study of T cells after somatic rescue of genetic block. The CDR3 is 15 amino acids. Germline V lookup: CDR1 SGHNT, CDR2 YENEEA. Losses at the gene ends were 3 bases for V and 2 bases for J; bases not matched to a gene: 1. Sequencing used immunoSEQ multiplex PCR; TCRdb keeps in-frame clones, though not all of them. Of 60,000 to 90,000 clones in the sample, approximately 90% were seen once. The source of this sequence is a man aged 30-40 years. This sequence joins TRBV11-3 and TRBJ2-4, with 10 bases aligning to TRBD1. Sequencing used peripheral blood mononuclear cells (PBMCs). This CDR3 is CASSLGQGSKNIQYF. CDR3 nucleotides: TGTGCCAGCAGCTTGGGACAGGGGTCCAAAAACATTCAGTACTTC.